This TCR beta chain was captured by sequencing in a study of blood T cells in healthy people across ages. CDR1 is SQVTM, CDR2 ANQGSEA, per germline. The ends were cut back, 0 bases at V and 5 bases at J, with 7 bases in the middle. The CDR3 totals 13 residues. The authors ran a second PCR of 7 to 11 cycles using a sample-barcoded 5' primer and a J-beta primer mix. MiXCR, applied by TCRdb to the 5' RACE reads, yields one record per CDR3 protein. The sample lists 760,000 or so distinct CDR3 sequences, roughly 25% occurring once. Healthy Caucasian individuals from Russia aged about 6 to 90 served as donors. The sample was also reused in another study, on T cells of mothers and their children.

Sequenced sample: blood. This sequence was found in a boy aged 5-17 years in good health. This chain joins TRBV29-1 and TRBJ2-2; D not certain. The DNA for the CDR3 is TGCAGCGTTGAAGACACTTTAACCGGGGAGCTGTTTTTT. Protein product: CSVEDTLTGELFF.